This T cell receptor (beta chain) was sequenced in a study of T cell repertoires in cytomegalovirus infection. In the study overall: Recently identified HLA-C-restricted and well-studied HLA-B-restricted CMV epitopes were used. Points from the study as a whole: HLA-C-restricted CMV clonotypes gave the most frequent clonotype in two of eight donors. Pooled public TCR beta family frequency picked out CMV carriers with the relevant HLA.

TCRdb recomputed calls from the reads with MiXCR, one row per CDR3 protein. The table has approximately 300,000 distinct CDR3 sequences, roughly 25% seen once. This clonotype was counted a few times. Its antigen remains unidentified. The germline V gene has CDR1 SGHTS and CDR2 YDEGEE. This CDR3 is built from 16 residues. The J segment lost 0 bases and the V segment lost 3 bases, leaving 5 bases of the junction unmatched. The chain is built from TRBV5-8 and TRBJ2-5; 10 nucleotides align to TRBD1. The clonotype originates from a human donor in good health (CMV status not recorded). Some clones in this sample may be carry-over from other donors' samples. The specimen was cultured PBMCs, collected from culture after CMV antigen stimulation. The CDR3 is CASSSGTGEYQETQYF. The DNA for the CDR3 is TGTGCCAGCAGCTCGGGGACAGGGGAGTACCAAGAGACCCAGTACTTC.